One and the same sample provided the 13 T cell receptor beta chains below, sequenced in a study of neoadjuvant anti-PD-1 for oral cavity cancer. Repertoires were generated with immunoSEQ multiplex PCR, while TCRdb's copy carries only in-frame clones and drops some. The data show about 14,000 clones, 60% to 70% seen once. The sample in question was PBMCs, obtained before nivolumab (anti-PD-1) treatment. The receptor source for this set is a person between 40 and 85 years old with oral cavity squamous cell carcinoma.

This chain joins TRBV28 and TRBJ1-1; D remains unclear. Trimming shortened V by 4 bases and J by 3 bases, and 9 bases separated the two germline ends. Germline CDR1 MDHEN, CDR2 SYDVKM. The length of the CDR3 is 13 residues. The CDR3 DNA sequence: TGTGCCAGCAGTTCCTACAGAGACACTGAAGCTTTCTTT. Encoded protein: CASSSYRDTEAFF.

The genes are TRBV7-3 and TRBJ1-1; 9 bases agree with TRBD1. The V gene end was trimmed by 5 bases and the J gene end by 4 bases; junction bases not matched to a gene: 5. Germline CDR1 SGHTA, CDR2 FQGTGA. The CDR3 is made up of 14 amino acids. The CDR3 sequence: CASSEGQGITEAFF. The CDR3 coding sequence is TGTGCCAGCAGCGAAGGACAGGGGATCACTGAAGCTTTCTTT.

The V call is TRBV2, the J call TRBJ1-2; no reliable D call. Germline CDR1 and CDR2: SNHLY and FYNNEI. The CDR3 is 18 amino acids. The germline V and J ends were trimmed by 6 bases and 7 bases, with 30 bases remaining between them. CDR3: CASRAPLVGEAGSGGYTF. The CDR3, as DNA: TGTGCCAGCAGGGCCCCCCTAGTTGGGGAAGCGGGTTCGGGTGGCTACACCTTC.

CDR3: CASSLKRGDGELFF. The CDR3 nucleotides are TGTGCCAGCAGCCTTAAGAGGGGCGACGGGGAGCTGTTTTTT. The chain is built from TRBV7-3 and TRBJ2-2; the D call may be TRBD1 or TRBD2 (5 bases each). The CDR3 has 14 amino acids. Trimming removed 5 bases at V and 7 bases at J, with 14 bases between. From germline, CDR1 is SGHTA and CDR2 FQGTGA.

V is TRBV25-1 and J is TRBJ1-6, with no clear D. The V end lost 3 bases, the J end lost 4 bases, and 7 bases lay between the germline ends. CDR1 is MGHDK, CDR2 SYGVNS, per germline. This CDR3 spans 14 amino acids. The CDR3 nucleotides are TGTGCCAGCAGTGAGGACGGGTATAATTCACCCCTCCACTTT. Translation: CASSEDGYNSPLHF.

The chain is built from TRBV15 and TRBJ2-3; 12 positions match TRBD2. The V gene's germline CDR1 is LNHNV and CDR2 YYDKDF (reference sequence). This CDR3 has 16 amino acids. Trimming at V came to 3 bases and at J to 1 base, leaving 2 bases not matched to a gene. CDR3 bases: TGTGCCACCAGCAGTGGGACTAGCGGGCGCACAGATACGCAGTATTTT. Its protein is CATSSGTSGRTDTQYF.

CDR3 bases: TGTGCCAGCAGTGAACTAGCGGGAGGAAGGGAGACCCAGTACTTC. The encoded protein is CASSELAGGRETQYF. J is TRBJ2-5 and V is TRBV27, with 12 bases that match TRBD2. The CDR3 loop spans 15 amino acids. Trimming at V came to 5 bases and at J to 5 bases, leaving 6 bases not matched to a gene. Germline-derived CDR1 and CDR2 are MNHEY and SMNVEV (reference sequence).

The chain employs TRBV5-1 and TRBJ2-3; the D call may be TRBD1 or TRBD2 (5 bases each). Germline V gene lookup returns CDR1 SGHRS and CDR2 YFSETQ. Trimming pared 0 bases from V and 4 bases from J, leaving 21 bases between. The CDR3 totals 18 residues. This chain's CDR3 is CASSLASAGGVGADTQYF. As DNA, the CDR3 is TGCGCCAGCAGCTTGGCGAGTGCTGGGGGAGTGGGGGCAGATACGCAGTATTTT.

The chain is built from TRBV6-1 and TRBJ1-2; 7 nucleotides align to TRBD1. The V gene's germline CDR1 is MNHNS and CDR2 SASEGT. The CDR3 covers 13 residues. V lost 7 bases, J lost 5 bases, and 7 bases stayed unmatched. CDR3 loop: CASILDREYGYTF. The CDR3 DNA reads as TGTGCCAGCATCTTAGACAGGGAGTATGGCTACACCTTC.

The rearrangement links TRBV12-5 to TRBJ1-1, with no clear D. This CDR3 has 16 residues. Trimming took 0 bases from V and 5 from J, leaving 16 bases between them. Germline CDR1 LGHNT, CDR2 FRNRAP. CDR3 nucleotides: TGTGCTAGTGGTTTGGTCCCCCGGCAGGAGCGTACTGAAGCTTTCTTT. This sequence encodes CASGLVPRQERTEAFF.

The chain is built from TRBV5-8 and TRBJ1-1; D remains ambiguous. Trimming pared 2 bases from V and 5 bases from J, leaving 7 bases between. This CDR3 spans 12 amino acids. Germline CDR1 reads SGHTS; CDR2 reads YDEGEE. The CDR3 bases are TGTGCCAGCAGCTTAGGGCGGACTGAAGCTTTCTTT. It encodes CASSLGRTEAFF. Full variable domain (missing parts from reference TRBV5-8 and TRBJ1-1): EAGVTQSPTHLIKTRGQQATLRCSPISGHTSVYWYQQALGLGLQFLLWYDEGEERNRGNFPPRFSGRQFPNYSSELNVNALELEDSALYLCASSLGRTEAFFGQGTRLTVV.

In this sample, this clone turned up a few times. This sequence joins TRBV7-3 and TRBJ2-7; D is possibly TRBD1 (6 bases). This CDR3 spans 13 amino acids. Germline V gives CDR1 SGHTA, CDR2 FQGTGA. Trimming removed 4 bases from V and 6 bases from J, with 13 bases in between. Here the CDR3 DNA reads TGTGCCAGCAGCTCGGCCAGGGGTCGCGAGCAGTACTTC. This encodes CASSSARGREQYF.

V and J are TRBV7-2 and TRBJ2-5; 11 nucleotides line up with TRBD2. The CDR3 sequence is 16 residues long. The junction had 7 bases not matched to a gene; V was cut back by 6 bases and J by 1 base. In germline, CDR1 is SGHTA, CDR2 FQGNSA. CDR3 DNA sequence: TGTGCCAGCAGTAGGCGAACTAGCGGGGGCCAAGAGACCCAGTACTTC. Its protein product is CASSRRTSGGQETQYF.